This TCR beta chain originates from a study of OX40 agonist ivuxolimab in advanced cancers. Data came from immunoSEQ multiplex PCR; TCRdb stores just in-frame clones and leaves some out. Found here are 50,000 to 70,000 clones, around 85% of them singletons; the top ten hold more than 2.5%. The CDR3 is 18 residues long. Germline V CDR1 and CDR2: SEHNR, FQNEAQ (reference sequence). With 1 base removed from V and 4 bases from J, the gap between germline ends came to 19 bases. The receptor was isolated from an adult with an advanced solid tumor such as melanoma, head and neck, liver or kidney cancer. The specimen was CD4+ or CD8+ T cells sorted from blood, collected in a trial of the OX40 agonist ivuxolimab. This sequence joins TRBV7-9 and TRBJ2-2, with D maybe TRBD1 (6 bases). Here the CDR3 DNA reads TGTGCCAGCAGCTTAGATAAAATTCGGGACACTTTCACCGGGGAGCTGTTTTTT. It is translated as CASSLDKIRDTFTGELFF.